These T cell receptor beta chains were read from a single sample in a study of OX40 agonist ivuxolimab in advanced cancers. Clones were read by immunoSEQ multiplex PCR, and TCRdb kept only the in-frame ones, dropping some. This table has about 36,000 clones, around 73% appearing once. This specimen was CD4+ or CD8+ T cells sorted from blood, taken in a trial of the OX40 agonist ivuxolimab. Every receptor here comes from an adult with an advanced solid tumor such as melanoma, head and neck, liver or kidney cancer. Both conserved end residues are part of each CDR3. A D gene is named only where the DNA matches it firmly. Size values are once, few and many counts, or a class for expanded clones, and some rows have none.

size: -; V: TRBV11-2; J: TRBJ2-7; D: -; DNA: TGTGCCAGCAGCTTAAGCAGGGACACCTACGAGCAGTACTTC; CDR3: CASSLSRDTYEQYF
size: -; V: TRBV9; J: TRBJ2-7; D: TRBD1; DNA: TGTGCCAGCAGCCTCGGGACAGGGGGCTTCCACGAGCAGTACTTC; CDR3: CASSLGTGGFHEQYF
size: -; V: TRBV20-1; J: TRBJ2-5; D: -; DNA: TGCAGTGCCGAATTCCAAGAGACCCAGTACTTC; CDR3: CSAEFQETQYF
size: once; V: TRBV5-1; J: TRBJ2-3; D: -; DNA: TGCGCCAGCAGCTTGGTAGCGGGGACAGCCACAGATACGCAGTATTTT; CDR3: CASSLVAGTATDTQYF
size: few; V: TRBV7-8; J: TRBJ2-7; D: -; DNA: TGTGCCAGCAGCTTTTACCGCACCTACGAGCAGTACTTC; CDR3: CASSFYRTYEQYF
size: few; V: TRBV5-1; J: TRBJ2-2; D: -; DNA: TGCGCCAGCAGCTTGGGACATAGGGACCCGAACACCGGGGAGCTGTTTTTT; CDR3: CASSLGHRDPNTGELFF
size: -; V: TRBV29-1; J: TRBJ1-5; D: -; DNA: TGCAGCGTTCGTGAGGGTAGCAATCAGCCCCAGCATTTT; CDR3: CSVREGSNQPQHF
size: -; V: TRBV7-9; J: TRBJ1-1; D: TRBD1; DNA: TGTGCCAGCAGCTTACTTGGACAGGGGAGGAGCACTGAAGCTTTCTTT; CDR3: CASSLLGQGRSTEAFF
size: -; V: TRBV19; J: TRBJ2-1; D: TRBD2; DNA: TGTGCCAGTAGTATAGAAGAAATAGCGGGAGGGCCAAGGAACGAGCAGTTCTTC; CDR3: CASSIEEIAGGPRNEQFF
size: -; V: TRBV10-3; J: TRBJ1-1; D: -; DNA: TGTGCCATCAGTGATGTGGGGAGGGCTTTCTTT; CDR3: CAISDVGRAFF
size: medium-sized; V: TRBV30; J: TRBJ1-3; D: -; DNA: TGTGCCTGGAGTGTGCAGGGAAACACCATATATTTT; CDR3: CAWSVQGNTIYF
size: -; V: TRBV7-6; J: TRBJ1-1; D: -; DNA: TGTGCCAGCAGCTCCCGGGCTCTTGGCAGTAACACTGAAGCTTTCTTT; CDR3: CASSSRALGSNTEAFF
size: few; V: TRBV30; J: TRBJ1-5; D: -; DNA: TGTGCCTGGAGTGTACGAACTTATAGCAATCAGCCCCAGCATTTT; CDR3: CAWSVRTYSNQPQHF
size: -; V: TRBV6-1; J: TRBJ1-1; D: -; DNA: TGTGCCAGCAGTGAAGTGGAGGCAGGTCGTACTGAAGCTTTCTTT; CDR3: CASSEVEAGRTEAFF
size: -; V: TRBV7-3; J: TRBJ2-6; D: TRBD1; DNA: TGTGCCAGCAGCAGGACAGGGAACAACGTCCTGACTTTC; CDR3: CASSRTGNNVLTF
size: -; V: TRBV2; J: TRBJ1-5; D: -; DNA: TGTGCCAGCAGTGCCCCGCGCCAGCCCCAGCATTTT; CDR3: CASSAPRQPQHF
size: -; V: TRBV2; J: TRBJ2-5; D: -; DNA: TGTGCCAGCAGTGAAGGGGCCGGAGAGACCCAGTACTTC; CDR3: CASSEGAGETQYF
size: -; V: TRBV7-9; J: TRBJ2-5; D: TRBD2; DNA: TGTGCCAGCAGCCTCGGACTAGCGGGGGGCCCTCAAGAGACCCAGTACTTC; CDR3: CASSLGLAGGPQETQYF
size: -; V: TRBV6-6; J: TRBJ2-1; D: -; DNA: TGTGCCAGCAGTTACTACCTTGGGGGTAACAATGAGCAGTTCTTC; CDR3: CASSYYLGGNNEQFF
size: -; V: TRBV27; J: TRBJ2-5; D: TRBD2; DNA: TGTGCCAGCACCCCCCCCCTAGCGGGAACCGAAGGAGAGACCCAGTACTTC; CDR3: CASTPPLAGTEGETQYF
size: -; V: TRBV27; J: TRBJ2-7; D: TRBD2; DNA: TGTGCCAGCTCGATCCTAGCGGGATCTAAGGAGCAGTACTTC; CDR3: CASSILAGSKEQYF
size: -; V: TRBV14; J: TRBJ2-1; D: -; DNA: TGTGCCAGTAGCCGTGAATGGAGGGGTGGGCAGTTCTTC; CDR3: CASSREWRGGQFF
size: -; V: TRBV19; J: TRBJ2-3; D: -; DNA: TGTGCCAGTAGTATAGCAGGAAGTGGCACAGATACGCAGTATTTT; CDR3: CASSIAGSGTDTQYF
size: -; V: TRBV28; J: TRBJ1-2; D: -; DNA: TGTGCCAGCAGTCAAGGGGTCTATGGCTACACCTTC; CDR3: CASSQGVYGYTF